The 9 T cell receptor beta chains given below trace back to one sample, sequenced in a study of T cell clones after liver transplantation. Assay used: immunoSEQ multiplex PCR; TCRdb lists only in-frame clones, some missing. This sample has about 100,000 clones, with more than 75% found just once. The sequenced sample was CD4+ T cells from blood, obtained before liver transplant. These receptors originate from a human donor who received a liver transplant.

V gene TRBV27 combines with J gene TRBJ1-5; 7 bases are a match to TRBD1. With 5 bases clipped from V and 2 bases from J, the junction kept 6 bases outside the gene matches. The CDR3 is made up of 15 amino acids. Germline CDR1 and CDR2: MNHEY and SMNVEV (reference sequence). CDR3 sequence: CASSLHGQGNQPQHF. CDR3 in DNA: TGTGCCAGCAGTCTCCATGGACAGGGCAATCAGCCCCAGCATTTT.

This rearrangement joins TRBV7-8 to TRBJ1-4, with TRBD1 identical over 8 bases. CDR3 length equals 13 residues. Per germline, CDR1 SGHVS and CDR2 FQNEAQ. With V trimmed by 5 bases and J by 8 bases, 4 bases remained unmatched. The CDR3 sequence: CASSRDRGEKLFF. The CDR3 nucleotides are TGTGCCAGCAGCCGCGACAGGGGCGAAAAACTGTTTTTT.

V usage is TRBV7-3 and J usage is TRBJ2-3, with TRBD2 matching 7 bases. Germline V gives CDR1 SGHTA, CDR2 FQGTGA. V gave up 6 bases and J gave up 6 bases; unmatched junction bases: 18. CDR3 size: 17 residues. As DNA, the CDR3 is TGTGCCAGCAGGCCTAGGGCAGCGGGGTTTGGTTTCGATACGCAGTATTTT. Its protein product is CASRPRAAGFGFDTQYF.

The rearrangement links TRBV7-9 to TRBJ1-4; possibly TRBD1 for D (5 bases). Germline assignment: CDR1 SEHNR and CDR2 FQNEAQ (reference sequence). This CDR3 comprises 19 residues. Trimming cost V 0 bases and J 0 bases, with 17 bases left between them. Written as DNA, the CDR3 is TGTGCCAGCAGCTTAGCAGGGGCGGCTTTCGGTACAACTAATGAAAAACTGTTTTTT. Translation: CASSLAGAAFGTTNEKLFF.

V and J are TRBV27 and TRBJ2-1, with TRBD1 as a possible D gene (5 bases). CDR1 is MNHEY and CDR2 is SMNVEV in the germline V gene (reference sequence). This CDR3 has 15 residues. The V end lost 5 bases, the J end lost 7 bases, and 18 bases lay between the germline ends. The CDR3 loop reads CASSPRLGRGNEQFF. The CDR3 DNA sequence: TGTGCCAGCAGTCCTAGGCTGGGGCGCGGTAATGAGCAGTTCTTC.

The V call is TRBV11-3, the J call TRBJ2-3; the D is unclear. The CDR3 consists of 13 residues. CDR1 is SGHNT, CDR2 YENEEA, per germline. V was trimmed by 0 bases and J by 3 bases, leaving 4 bases between them. The CDR3 nucleotides are TGTGCCAGCAGCTTAGAACGTACAGATACGCAGTATTTT. Its protein is CASSLERTDTQYF.

The rearrangement joins TRBV5-8 to TRBJ1-4, with D possibly TRBD1 on 6 matching bases. Trimming took 1 base from V and 12 from J, leaving 25 bases between them. The CDR3 extends over 17 amino acids. CDR1 and CDR2 from the germline V gene are SGHTS and YDEGEE. The CDR3, as DNA: TGTGCCAGCAGCTTGCAGTTCAGTGTGGGGGGCGCGGCAGAACTGTTTTTT. Its translation: CASSLQFSVGGAAELFF.

The V gene is TRBV6-6, the J gene TRBJ1-1; TRBD1 is a possible D gene (5 bases). The germline V and J ends were trimmed by 0 bases and 1 base, with 9 bases remaining between them. The germline gives CDR1 MNHNY, CDR2 SVGAGI (reference sequence). The CDR3 consists of 15 residues. The CDR3 DNA sequence: TGTGCCAGCAGTTACTCGTTCCAGGGGAACACTGAAGCTTTCTTT. It yields the protein CASSYSFQGNTEAFF.

The chain employs TRBV6-6 and TRBJ1-4; a possible D gene is TRBD1 (5 bases). The V gene lost 4 bases and the J gene lost 8 bases, with 11 bases spanning the gap. Germline V gene lookup returns CDR1 MNHNY and CDR2 SVGAGI (reference sequence). This CDR3 is 13 amino acids long. The CDR3 region has the DNA TGTGCCAGCAGTTCCCCGGGGCGGGAAAAACTGTTTTTT. This translates into CASSSPGREKLFF.